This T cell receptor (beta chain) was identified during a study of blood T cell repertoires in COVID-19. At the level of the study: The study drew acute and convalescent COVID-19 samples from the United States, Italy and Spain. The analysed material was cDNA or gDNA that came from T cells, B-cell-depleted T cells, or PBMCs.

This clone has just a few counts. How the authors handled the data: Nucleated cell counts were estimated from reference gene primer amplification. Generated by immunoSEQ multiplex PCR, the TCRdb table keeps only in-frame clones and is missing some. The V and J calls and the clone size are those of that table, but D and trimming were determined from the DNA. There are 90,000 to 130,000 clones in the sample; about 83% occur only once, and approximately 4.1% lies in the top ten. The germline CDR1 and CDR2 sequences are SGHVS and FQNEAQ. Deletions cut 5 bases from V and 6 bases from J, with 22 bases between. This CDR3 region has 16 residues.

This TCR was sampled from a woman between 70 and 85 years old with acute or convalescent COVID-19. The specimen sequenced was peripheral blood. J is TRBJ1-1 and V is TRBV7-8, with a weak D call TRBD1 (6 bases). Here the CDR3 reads CASSPAQVWGLSEAFF. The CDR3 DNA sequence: TGTGCCAGCAGCCCAGCCCAGGTATGGGGGCTGTCTGAAGCTTTCTTT.